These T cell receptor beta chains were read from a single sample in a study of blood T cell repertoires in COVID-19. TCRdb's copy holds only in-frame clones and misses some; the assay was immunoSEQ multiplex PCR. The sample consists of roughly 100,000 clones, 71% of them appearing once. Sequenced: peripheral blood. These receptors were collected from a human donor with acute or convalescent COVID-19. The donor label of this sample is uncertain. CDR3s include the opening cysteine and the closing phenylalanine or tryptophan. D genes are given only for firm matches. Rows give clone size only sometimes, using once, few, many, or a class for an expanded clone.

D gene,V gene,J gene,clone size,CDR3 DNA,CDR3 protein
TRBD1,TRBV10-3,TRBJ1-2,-,TGTGCCATCAAGCGACAGGGGGCGAACTATGGCTACACCTTC,CAIKRQGANYGYTF
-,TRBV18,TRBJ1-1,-,TGTGCCAGCTCACCAAAGGGAGGTTACACTGAAGCTTTCTTT,CASSPKGGYTEAFF
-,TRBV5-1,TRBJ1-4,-,TGCGCCAGCAGCTTGGCGGGGGGTGCGGGTGAAAAACTGTTTTTT,CASSLAGGAGEKLFF
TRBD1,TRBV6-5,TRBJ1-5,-,TGTGCCAGCAGACGACAGGGTTCGGAGCCCCAGCATTTT,CASRRQGSEPQHF
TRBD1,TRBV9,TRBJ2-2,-,TGTGCCAGCAGCCCACCCGGGACAGGGGGCGGCGGGGAGCTGTTTTTT,CASSPPGTGGGGELFF
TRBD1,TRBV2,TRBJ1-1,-,TGTGCCAGCAGAGAAACAGGGGGGACTGAAGCTTTCTTT,CASRETGGTEAFF
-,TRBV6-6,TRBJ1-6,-,TGTGCCAGCAATCGTGGGGTAGGGAGGTCCTATAATTCACCCCTCCACTTT,CASNRGVGRSYNSPLHF
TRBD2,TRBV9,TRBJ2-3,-,TGTGCCAGCAGCGTAACAGCGGGGGGCACAGATACGCAGTATTTT,CASSVTAGGTDTQYF
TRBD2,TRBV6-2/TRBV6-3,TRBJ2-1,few,TGTGCCAGCAGTTCGGGACTAGCGGCCTACAATGAGCAGTTCTTC,CASSSGLAAYNEQFF
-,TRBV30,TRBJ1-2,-,TGTGCCGGGTGGCGGCAGGGGCGAATTAAGGGCTATGGCTACACCTTC,CAGWRQGRIKGYGYTF
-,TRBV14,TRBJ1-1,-,TGTGCCAGCAGCCAATTCGGTATCCGGAACACTGAAGCTTTCTTT,CASSQFGIRNTEAFF
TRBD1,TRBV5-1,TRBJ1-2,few,TGCGCCAGCAGCTCCACAGGGGGCGGCGGCTACACCTTC,CASSSTGGGGYTF
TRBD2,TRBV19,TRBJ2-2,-,TGTGCCAGTAGTACCCGACTAGCGGGCACCGGGGAGCTGTTTTTT,CASSTRLAGTGELFF
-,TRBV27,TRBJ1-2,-,TGTGCCAGCAGTTGGGACATTAACTATGGCTACACCTTC,CASSWDINYGYTF
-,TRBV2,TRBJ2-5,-,TGTGCCAGCAGTTGGAACGCGGGGCGGGGCGACCAAGAGACCCAGTACTTC,CASSWNAGRGDQETQYF
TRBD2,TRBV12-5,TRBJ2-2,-,TGTGCTAGTGGTTTGGTACTCCTAGCCCTCGCTAGCGGGGGGAACACCGGGGAGCTGTTTTTT,CASGLVLLALASGGNTGELFF
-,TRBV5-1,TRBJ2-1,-,TGCGCCAGCAGCGTGGGACAAGCCTACAATGAGCAGTTCTTC,CASSVGQAYNEQFF
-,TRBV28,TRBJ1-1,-,TGTGCCAGCAAAGCCTGGAACACTGAAGCTTTCTTT,CASKAWNTEAFF
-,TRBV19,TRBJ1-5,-,TGTGCCAGTAGACCACAGGTCATCGGCAATCAGCCCCAGCATTTT,CASRPQVIGNQPQHF
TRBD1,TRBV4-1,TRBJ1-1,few,TGCGCCAGCAGCCAAGTTTTAGGCCAGGGGGCAGCTGAAGCTTTCTTT,CASSQVLGQGAAEAFF
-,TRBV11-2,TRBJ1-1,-,TGTGCCAGCAGCTTAGATCGCGGCACTGCGAGGATAATCTTT,CASSLDRGTARIIF
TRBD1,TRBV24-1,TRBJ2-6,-,TGTGCCACCGGGGACAGGGAGGGGGCCAACGTCCTGACTTTC,CATGDREGANVLTF
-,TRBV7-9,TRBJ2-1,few,TGTGCCAGCAGCTTAGCCCGGACTGGGTTAAGCTCCTACAATGAGCAGTTCTTC,CASSLARTGLSSYNEQFF
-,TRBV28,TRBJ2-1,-,TGTGCCAGCAGATCACAAACGTTATCCTCCTACAATGAGCAGTTCTTC,CASRSQTLSSYNEQFF
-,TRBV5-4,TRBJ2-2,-,TGTGCCAGCAGCGGTAGGGGGACCGGGGAGCTGTTTTTT,CASSGRGTGELFF
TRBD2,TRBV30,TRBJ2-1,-,TGTGCCTGGAGGGGACTTAGCGGGGGGTACAATGAGCAGTTCTTC,CAWRGLSGGYNEQFF
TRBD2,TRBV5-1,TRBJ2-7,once,TGCGCCAGCAGCCCGGCGGGAGCCCTTTCCTACGAGCAGTACTTC,CASSPAGALSYEQYF
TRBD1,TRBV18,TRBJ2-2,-,TGTGCCAGCTCACCCGGGACAGGGGCGGCCGGGGAGCTGTTTTTT,CASSPGTGAAGELFF
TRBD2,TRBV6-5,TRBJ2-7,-,TGTGCCAGCAGTTCTCTAGCGGGGGCCGCCTACGAGCAGTACTTC,CASSSLAGAAYEQYF
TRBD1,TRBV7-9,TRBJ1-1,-,TGTGCCAGCAGCCCCGGGGCAGGGGGGACTGAAGCTTTCTTT,CASSPGAGGTEAFF
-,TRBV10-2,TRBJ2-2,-,TGCGCCAGCACCCGGGACGGAGGGACCGGGGAGCTGTTTTTT,CASTRDGGTGELFF
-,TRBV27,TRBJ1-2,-,TGTGCCAGCAGTTTATTGGTCGACAGACCCTATGGCTACACCTTC,CASSLLVDRPYGYTF
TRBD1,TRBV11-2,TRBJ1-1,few,TGTGCCAGCAGCTTAGTCCGGGACAGTAGGACCACTGAAGCTTTCTTT,CASSLVRDSRTTEAFF